One sample yielded the 6 T cell receptor beta chains listed below, sequenced in a study of blood T cell repertoires in COVID-19. Clones were read by immunoSEQ multiplex PCR, and TCRdb kept only the in-frame ones, dropping some. The profile covers around 170,000 clones, with roughly 87% appearing a single time and 6% to 7% taken by the ten largest. The sequencing sample was made of peripheral blood. These receptors were collected from a woman in her thirties or forties with acute or convalescent COVID-19.

The V gene is TRBV11-2, the J gene TRBJ1-1; no firm D call. Per the germline V gene, CDR1 is SGHAT and CDR2 is FQNNGV. The CDR3 contains 16 residues. The V end lost 1 base, the J end lost 0 bases, and 12 bases lay between the germline ends. CDR3 nucleotides: TGTGCCAGCAGCTTAGCGGGGTACGTTATGAACACTGAAGCTTTCTTT. Residues: CASSLAGYVMNTEAFF.

This clone was observed a few times. This chain uses TRBV19 with TRBJ1-6, with TRBD1 as a possible D gene (6 bases). Germline V lookup: CDR1 LNHDA, CDR2 SQIVND (reference sequence). This CDR3 comprises 12 residues. V was trimmed by 3 bases and J by 13 bases, leaving 10 bases between them. The CDR3 loop is CASSIPGAPLHF. CDR3 coding DNA: TGTGCCAGTAGTATCCCAGGGGCGCCCCTCCACTTT.

The chain carries TRBV7-9 and TRBJ1-2; 9 bases line up with TRBD1. V shed 3 bases and J 6 bases; nucleotides not matched to a gene: 5. Per germline, CDR1 SEHNR and CDR2 FQNEAQ (reference sequence). The CDR3 consists of 14 residues. The CDR3 region is CASSLDRGIDGYTF. The CDR3 DNA sequence: TGTGCCAGCAGCTTGGACAGGGGTATTGATGGCTACACCTTC.

This clone showed up just a few times. The V and J genes are TRBV7-9 and TRBJ1-6; D call uncertain. Trimming left V 2 bases short and J 10 bases short, with 9 bases between. Germline CDR1 and CDR2: SEHNR and FQNEAQ (reference sequence). The CDR3 has 13 residues. The CDR3 DNA follows: TGTGCCAGCAGCTTAACTAGCGGATCACCCCTCCACTTT. Translation: CASSLTSGSPLHF.

This clone appeared a few times. The chain combines TRBV3-1 (or the pseudogene TRBV3-2) with TRBJ2-1; 10 nucleotides agree with TRBD1. The CDR3 has 16 residues. V shed 0 bases and J 7 bases; nucleotides not matched to a gene: 6. Germline loops: CDR1 LGHDT, CDR2 YNNKEL (reference sequence). CDR3 sequence reads: CASSQEEGQGYNEQFF. As DNA, the CDR3 is TGTGCCAGCAGCCAAGAGGAGGGACAGGGGTATAATGAGCAGTTCTTC.

As concerns this clone: Its ends do not fully match the called genes, so a read error is possible. This CDR3 reads CASNLWTYRDQPQHF. CDR3 bases: TGTGCCAGCAATTTATGGACCTACAGGGACCAGCCCCAGCATTTT. The chain employs TRBV28 and TRBJ1-5, with D maybe TRBD1 (6 bases). The V gene's germline CDR1 is MDHEN and CDR2 SYDVKM. The CDR3 has 15 amino acids.